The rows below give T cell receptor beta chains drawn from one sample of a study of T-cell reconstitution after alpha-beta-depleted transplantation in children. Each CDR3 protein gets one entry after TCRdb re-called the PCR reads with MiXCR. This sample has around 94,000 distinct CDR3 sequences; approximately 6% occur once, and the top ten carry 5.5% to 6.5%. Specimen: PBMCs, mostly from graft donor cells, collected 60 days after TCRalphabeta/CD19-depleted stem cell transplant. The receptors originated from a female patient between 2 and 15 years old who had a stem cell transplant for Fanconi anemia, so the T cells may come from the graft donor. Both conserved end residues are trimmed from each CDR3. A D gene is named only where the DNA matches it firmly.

CDR3: AISVGGTSSYEQY
D: NA
J: TRBJ2-7
V: TRBV10-3

CDR3: ASSLGSVIEQF
D: NA
J: TRBJ2-1
V: TRBV7-9

CDR3: ASSHRGLDYGYT
D: TRBD1
J: TRBJ1-2
V: TRBV28

CDR3: ASSQEQGYEQY
D: NA
J: TRBJ2-7
V: TRBV4-1

CDR3: ASSGRASAGTDTQY
D: NA
J: TRBJ2-3
V: TRBV2

CDR3: SAIQGTSRIIEAF
D: NA
J: TRBJ1-1
V: TRBV29-1

CDR3: ASSSEPGQGQETQY
D: TRBD1
J: TRBJ2-5
V: TRBV28

CDR3: ASSLALGGATYEQY
D: NA
J: TRBJ2-7
V: TRBV12-3/TRBV12-4

CDR3: ASSHSAGGYEQY
D: TRBD2
J: TRBJ2-7
V: TRBV3-1

CDR3: ASSLVTGLDEQY
D: NA
J: TRBJ2-7
V: TRBV5-1

CDR3: ASSQDRVKTFPLAKNIQY
D: TRBD1
J: TRBJ2-4
V: TRBV7-8

CDR3: ASSVEGRAQY
D: NA
J: TRBJ2-5
V: TRBV9

CDR3: SASGLAAYEQY
D: NA
J: TRBJ2-7
V: TRBV20-1

CDR3: ASSRRAGEDVEQF
D: TRBD2
J: TRBJ2-1
V: TRBV4-2

CDR3: ASSPSAGAPYNEQF
D: TRBD2
J: TRBJ2-1
V: TRBV18

CDR3: ASSLVFRARMERTEAF
D: NA
J: TRBJ1-1
V: TRBV7-8

CDR3: AISDPLGVGYNEQF
D: NA
J: TRBJ2-1
V: TRBV10-3

CDR3: ASSLSGGYNEQF
D: NA
J: TRBJ2-1
V: TRBV27

CDR3: ASSFRGRETQY
D: NA
J: TRBJ2-5
V: TRBV7-3

CDR3: SVGASGDNEQF
D: TRBD2
J: TRBJ2-1
V: TRBV29-1

CDR3: SVVRRGGTYNEQF
D: TRBD2
J: TRBJ2-1
V: TRBV29-1

CDR3: ASSLGATSGADTQY
D: TRBD2
J: TRBJ2-3
V: TRBV5-1

CDR3: ASVDRNTGELF
D: NA
J: TRBJ2-2
V: TRBV2

CDR3: ASSSGTADNSPLH
D: NA
J: TRBJ1-6
V: TRBV5-1

CDR3: ASSDSGIVAGELF
D: TRBD2
J: TRBJ2-2
V: TRBV2

CDR3: SARPGPYEQY
D: NA
J: TRBJ2-7
V: TRBV20-1

CDR3: AWSAIPSSGNTIY
D: NA
J: TRBJ1-3
V: TRBV30

CDR3: ASSGTGGGNEQF
D: TRBD1
J: TRBJ2-1
V: TRBV10-2

CDR3: ASSSGVSGREDTQY
D: TRBD2
J: TRBJ2-3
V: TRBV11-3

CDR3: ASSLGGLYQETQY
D: NA
J: TRBJ2-5
V: TRBV7-6

CDR3: ASSSSPTDTQY
D: NA
J: TRBJ2-3
V: TRBV9

CDR3: ASSHIQGIGYT
D: TRBD1
J: TRBJ1-2
V: TRBV6-1

CDR3: ASSADISGNTIY
D: NA
J: TRBJ1-3
V: TRBV5-1

CDR3: ASSPIRLAGNTGELF
D: TRBD2
J: TRBJ2-2
V: TRBV28

CDR3: ASSRHYSNQPQH
D: NA
J: TRBJ1-5
V: TRBV6-5

CDR3: SASKISSGSWETQY
D: TRBD2
J: TRBJ2-5
V: TRBV20-1

CDR3: ASSSGPLLSYNEQF
D: NA
J: TRBJ2-1
V: TRBV7-9

CDR3: ASSLDIGYQGNYEQY
D: NA
J: TRBJ2-7
V: TRBV7-9

CDR3: ASSVSGSFYDEQY
D: NA
J: TRBJ2-7
V: TRBV25-1

CDR3: ASSLGGTGGYGYT
D: TRBD1
J: TRBJ1-2
V: TRBV7-2

CDR3: ASSLGTSGGHQY
D: TRBD2
J: TRBJ2-4
V: TRBV5-1

CDR3: SASGTSGSSYEQY
D: TRBD2
J: TRBJ2-7
V: TRBV20-1

CDR3: SASGQNYGYT
D: NA
J: TRBJ1-2
V: TRBV20-1

CDR3: ASSLGWTAQQETQY
D: NA
J: TRBJ2-5
V: TRBV5-5

CDR3: ASSLGNSNQPQH
D: NA
J: TRBJ1-5
V: TRBV7-9

CDR3: ASSLYPLGWESYNEQF
D: NA
J: TRBJ2-1
V: TRBV12-3/TRBV12-4

CDR3: AWSAMGGTAKNIQY
D: TRBD2
J: TRBJ2-4
V: TRBV30

CDR3: ASSFTDSNQPQH
D: NA
J: TRBJ1-5
V: TRBV7-2

CDR3: ASQTDTQY
D: NA
J: TRBJ2-3
V: TRBV2